One and the same sample provided the 21 T cell receptor beta chains below, sequenced in a study of CD8 T cells in ankylosing spondylitis. TCRdb recomputed calls from the 5' RACE reads with MiXCR, one row per CDR3 protein. There are about 800,000 distinct CDR3 sequences in the sample; roughly 10% occur only once, and more than 0.5% lies in the top ten. Study-level results: Roughly 8 highly homologous variants made up a TCR beta motif that seemed to typify ankylosing spondylitis blood.

The antigens of these receptors remain unknown. Sequencing used blood, either unsorted or a sorted T cell fraction (not recorded which). The receptors were sampled from a male donor with ankylosing spondylitis.

This clonotype has at least ten counts. This chain uses TRBV29-1 with TRBJ1-2; D is uncertain. This CDR3 has 13 amino acids. Germline V gene data show CDR1 as SQVTM and CDR2 as ANQGSEA. V was cut by 8 bases and J by 4 bases, with 17 bases left in between. The CDR3 sequence: CSFSRGFGYGYTF. The DNA of the CDR3 is TGCAGCTTCAGTCGGGGATTCGGCTATGGCTACACCTTC.

This clonotype showed up just a few times. The chain has TRBV7-2 and TRBJ2-2; D not certain. CDR3 size: 15 residues. With 2 bases removed from V and 0 bases from J, the gap between germline ends came to 7 bases. CDR1 is SGHTA and CDR2 is FQGNSA in the germline V gene. The CDR3 loop is CASSLFMSNTGELFF. The DNA of the CDR3 is TGTGCCAGCAGCTTATTCATGTCGAACACCGGGGAGCTGTTTTTT.

This chain joins TRBV20-1 and TRBJ2-1; the match to TRBD2 covers 7 bases. The J segment lost 7 bases and the V segment lost 5 bases, leaving 11 bases of the junction unmatched. This CDR3 is built from 14 residues. Germline values: CDR1 DFQATT, CDR2 SNEGSKA (reference sequence). CDR3 sequence (DNA): TGCAGTGCTCCGGGAAGGCGGGGGATTAATGAGCAGTTCTTC. Its protein product is CSAPGRRGINEQFF.

This sequence joins TRBV2 and TRBJ1-6; 9 bases are shared with TRBD1. V shed 4 bases and J 15 bases; nucleotides not matched to a gene: 7. Looked up from germline, CDR1 is SNHLY and CDR2 is FYNNEI. The CDR3 runs to 13 residues. The chain's CDR3 is CASSGNRGLDLHF. The CDR3 DNA reads TGTGCCAGCAGTGGGAACAGGGGGCTGGACCTCCACTTT. The whole variable domain, remainder taken from reference TRBV2 and TRBJ1-6, is EPEVTQTPSHQVTQMGQEVILRCVPISNHLYFYWYRQILGQKVEFLVSFYNNEISEKSEIFDDQFSVERPDGSNFTLKIRSTKLEDSAMYFCASSGNRGLDLHFGNGTRLTVT.

In this sample, this clonotype turned up a few times. The V and J genes are TRBV27 and TRBJ1-1, with D possibly TRBD1 on 6 matching bases. Germline V CDR1 and CDR2: MNHEY, SMNVEV (reference sequence). Deletions cut 5 bases from V and 9 bases from J, with 16 bases between. CDR3 length equals 13 residues. As DNA, the CDR3 is TGTGCCAGCAGTCGGATACAGGGCGATCAAGCTTTCTTT. This gives the protein CASSRIQGDQAFF.

This clonotype was counted a few times. The chain couples TRBV4-2 to TRBJ1-5; D ambiguous. The CDR3 covers 16 residues. The V end lost 1 base, the J end lost 0 bases, and 10 bases lay between the germline ends. Per the germline V gene, CDR1 is LGHNA and CDR2 is YNFKEQ. CDR3 residues: CASSQGSRASNQPQHF. The CDR3 bases are TGTGCCAGCAGCCAAGGGTCCCGGGCTAGCAATCAGCCCCAGCATTTT.

The chain is built from TRBV4-2 and TRBJ2-3, with 14 bases fitting TRBD2. Germline V gene data show CDR1 as LGHNA and CDR2 as YNFKEQ. The CDR3 runs 19 residues. Germline trimming cut 4 bases from V and 0 bases from J; bases unmatched to any gene: 9. The CDR3 sequence is CASSRGTGTSGSSTDTQYF. The CDR3, as DNA: TGTGCCAGCAGCCGGGGGACCGGGACTAGCGGGAGTAGCACAGATACGCAGTATTTT.

The V call is TRBV27, the J call TRBJ2-3; no clear D gene. The CDR3 has 13 amino acids. V was shortened by 0 bases and J by 5 bases, with 6 bases between the two germline ends. CDR1 MNHEY and CDR2 SMNVEV come from the germline V gene (reference sequence). The CDR3 loop is CASSLSAVDTQYF. For the CDR3, the DNA is TGTGCCAGCAGTTTATCAGCCGTAGATACGCAGTATTTT.

V is TRBV28 and J is TRBJ1-5; D unresolved. CDR3 length equals 16 residues. Germline CDR1 reads MDHEN; CDR2 reads SYDVKM. V shed 11 bases and J shed 4 bases, with 24 bases lying between them. The CDR3 sequence is CAAAARMTGFNQPQHF. CDR3 sequence (DNA): TGTGCCGCCGCGGCCAGGATGACGGGTTTTAATCAGCCCCAGCATTTT.

V and J are TRBV20-1 and TRBJ2-3, with 8 bases aligning to TRBD2. The CDR3 consists of 15 residues. From germline, CDR1 is DFQATT and CDR2 SNEGSKA (reference sequence). V was pared by 0 bases and J by 3 bases, with 5 bases of the junction left unmatched. The CDR3 sequence is CSARETAGETDTQYF. As DNA, the CDR3 is TGCAGTGCTAGAGAGACAGCGGGAGAAACAGATACGCAGTATTTT.

This clonotype was observed a few times. J is TRBJ2-3 and V is TRBV4-3; 9 nucleotides align to TRBD1. The CDR3 runs to 16 residues. V gave up 2 bases and J gave up 4 bases; unmatched junction bases: 7. Germline loops: CDR1 LGHNA, CDR2 YSLEER. CDR3: CASSQHRQGGADTQYF. The CDR3 bases are TGCGCCAGCAGCCAACACCGACAGGGGGGGGCAGATACGCAGTATTTT.

This clonotype was seen many times. The chain couples TRBV12-3 or TRBV12-4 to TRBJ2-5; no reliable D call. Between the trimmed V and J ends, which lost 1 base and 7 bases, there was a span of 10 bases. This CDR3 comprises 13 residues. CDR3 nucleotide sequence: TGTGCCAGCAGTTTAGAAAGGGTGGCGACCCAGTACTTC. Protein product: CASSLERVATQYF.

This clonotype came up many times. The chain joins TRBV10-3 to TRBJ1-2; D remains ambiguous. Trimming took 8 bases from V and 2 from J, leaving 15 bases between them. This CDR3 region has 14 residues. Germline V gives CDR1 ENHRY, CDR2 SYGVKD. CDR3 amino acids: CAIQEGQLNYGYTF. Here the CDR3 DNA reads TGTGCCATCCAAGAGGGCCAATTAAACTATGGCTACACCTTC.

This clonotype was seen at least ten times. The chain's CDR3 is CASSVGQADSYEQYF. In nucleotides, the CDR3 is TGTGCCAGCAGCGTCGGACAGGCGGACTCCTACGAGCAGTACTTC. The gene calls are TRBV5-5 and TRBJ2-7; 7 bases are a match to TRBD1. Germline V CDR1 and CDR2: SGHKS, YYEKEE (reference sequence). This CDR3 is 15 amino acids long. With V trimmed by 4 bases and J by 0 bases, 7 bases remained unmatched. Using reference TRBV5-5 and TRBJ2-7 for the parts outside the CDR3, the full variable domain is DAGVTQSPTHLIKTRGQQVTLRCSPISGHKSVSWYQQVLGQGPQFIFQYYEKEERGRGNFPDRFSARQFPNYSSELNVNALLLGDSALYLCASSVGQADSYEQYFGPGTRLTVT.

The rearrangement links TRBV7-2 to TRBJ2-7, with 7 nucleotides matching TRBD2. The V gene's germline CDR1 is SGHTA and CDR2 FQGNSA. The ends lost 5 bases at V and 2 bases at J; junction bases unmatched: 9. The CDR3 spans 15 residues. CDR3 sequence (DNA): TGTGCCAGCAGCCTCGGAGCGGGGAACCCCTACGAGCAGTACTTC. Encoded protein: CASSLGAGNPYEQYF.

This sequence joins TRBV20-1 and TRBJ1-1; tentatively, D is TRBD1 (5 bases). The V and J ends lost 0 bases and 5 bases respectively, with 13 bases between them. Germline V gene sequence: CDR1 DFQATT, CDR2 SNEGSKA (reference sequence). CDR3 length equals 14 residues. CDR3: CSARESAGRTEAFF. CDR3 sequence (DNA): TGCAGTGCTAGAGAGTCGGCAGGGAGGACTGAAGCTTTCTTT.

In this sample, this clonotype turned up many times. The J gene is TRBJ2-1, the V gene TRBV5-1, with a tentative D call TRBD2 (5 bases). V lost 1 base to trimming and J lost 0 bases, with 14 bases between them. CDR3 length equals 17 residues. The germline gives CDR1 SGHRS, CDR2 YFSETQ. The CDR3 DNA reads as TGCGCCAGCAGCTTGTTTTCAGTTGGGAGCTCCTACAATGAGCAGTTCTTC. Translation gives CASSLFSVGSSYNEQFF.

This chain joins TRBV7-2 and TRBJ1-1, with unresolved D. V was clipped by 1 base and J by 1 base, with 7 bases between them. The CDR3 runs 14 residues. CDR1 and CDR2 (germline): SGHTA, FQGNSA. The CDR3 here is CASSLVRKNTEAFF. CDR3 DNA sequence: TGTGCCAGCAGCTTAGTCCGGAAGAACACTGAAGCTTTCTTT.

The V gene is TRBV7-2, the J gene TRBJ2-3; 10 bases fit TRBD2. The CDR3 runs to 16 residues. V lost 1 base, J lost 2 bases, and 3 bases stayed unmatched. Germline loops: CDR1 SGHTA, CDR2 FQGNSA. The CDR3 sequence is CASSLELAGYTDTQYF. CDR3 nucleotides: TGTGCCAGCAGCTTAGAACTAGCGGGATACACAGATACGCAGTATTTT.

The gene calls are TRBV2 and TRBJ2-1; D gene unclear. Trimming took 7 bases from V and 0 from J, leaving 10 bases between them. There are 14 residues in the CDR3. CDR1 SNHLY and CDR2 FYNNEI come from the germline V gene. The CDR3 DNA sequence: TGTGCCAGCATGTTGGATAACTCCTACAATGAGCAGTTCTTC. Translated: CASMLDNSYNEQFF.

This clonotype was seen ten or more times. V and J are TRBV5-1 and TRBJ1-6; unclear D gene. Trimming stripped 0 bases from V and 10 bases from J, with 20 bases between. The CDR3 spans 17 residues. Germline V CDR1 and CDR2: SGHRS, YFSETQ. Written as DNA, the CDR3 is TGCGCCAGCAGCTTGGGAGACCTTATAGGGAGCGGATCACCCCTCCACTTT. Encoded protein: CASSLGDLIGSGSPLHF. Complete variable domain (other parts from reference TRBV5-1 and TRBJ1-6): KAGVTQTPRYLIKTRGQQVTLSCSPISGHRSVSWYQQTPGQGLQFLFEYFSETQRNKGNFPGRFSGRQFSNSRSEMNVSTLELGDSALYLCASSLGDLIGSGSPLHFGNGTRLTVT.